Listed here is a single TCR beta chain. The antigen is not known. The data were taken from a study of T cell responses to AZD1222 COVID-19 vaccine. Across the study: Second-dose schedules of about 4 or about 12 weeks were combined. The study, taken as a whole, reports: Repertoire samples came only from after the peak T cell response. Across the whole spike, CD4 TCRs peaked at regions 160-218 and 743-854. Clonal diversity may have been underestimated in mostly white British donors.

Using immunoSEQ multiplex PCR, the repertoire was profiled, and TCRdb retains in-frame clones only, with some absent. There are more than 130,000 clones in the sample; 90% occur only once, and roughly 3.1% lies in the top ten. The sample consisted of peripheral blood, taken on day 0 of AZD1222 vaccination. The sequence came from an adult in good health.

CDR3 region: CASSTVAGQSYEQYF. In DNA, the CDR3 is TGCGCCAGCAGCACCGTGGCAGGACAGTCCTACGAGCAGTACTTC. V usage is TRBV4-1 and J usage is TRBJ2-7, with TRBD1 as a possible D gene (6 bases). Trimming shortened V by 5 bases and J by 1 base, and 15 bases separated the two germline ends. Germline V lookup: CDR1 MGHRA, CDR2 YSYEKL. This CDR3 contains 15 residues.